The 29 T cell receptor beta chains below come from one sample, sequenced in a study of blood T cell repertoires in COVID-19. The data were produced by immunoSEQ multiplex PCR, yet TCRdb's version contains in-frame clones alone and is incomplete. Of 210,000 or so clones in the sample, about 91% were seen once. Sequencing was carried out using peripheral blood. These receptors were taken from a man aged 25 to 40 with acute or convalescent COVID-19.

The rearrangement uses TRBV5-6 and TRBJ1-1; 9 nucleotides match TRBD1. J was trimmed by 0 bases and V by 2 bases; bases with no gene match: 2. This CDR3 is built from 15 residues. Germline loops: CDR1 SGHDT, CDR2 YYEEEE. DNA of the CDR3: TGTGCCAGCAGCTTTGGACAGGGGATGAACACTGAAGCTTTCTTT. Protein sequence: CASSFGQGMNTEAFF.

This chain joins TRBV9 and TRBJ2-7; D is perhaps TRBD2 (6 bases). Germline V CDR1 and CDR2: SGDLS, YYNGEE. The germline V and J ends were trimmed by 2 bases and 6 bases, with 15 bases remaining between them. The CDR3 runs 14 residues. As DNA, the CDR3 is TGTGCCAGCAGCGTCGGTAGCGGAGGACGCGAGCAGTACTTC. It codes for CASSVGSGGREQYF.

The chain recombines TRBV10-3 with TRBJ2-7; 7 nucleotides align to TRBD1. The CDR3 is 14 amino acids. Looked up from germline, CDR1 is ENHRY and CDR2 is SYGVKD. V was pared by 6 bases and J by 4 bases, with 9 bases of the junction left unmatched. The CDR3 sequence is CAIRGDRDSYEQYF. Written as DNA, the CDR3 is TGTGCCATCAGGGGGGACCGGGACAGTTACGAGCAGTACTTC.

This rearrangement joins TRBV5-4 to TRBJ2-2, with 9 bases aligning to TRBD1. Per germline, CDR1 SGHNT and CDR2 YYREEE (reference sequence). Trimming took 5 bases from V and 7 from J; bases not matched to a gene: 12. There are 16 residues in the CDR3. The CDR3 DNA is TGTGCCAGCAGTCGTCGGACAGGGGCCAGGATCGGGGAGCTGTTTTTT. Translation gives CASSRRTGARIGELFF.

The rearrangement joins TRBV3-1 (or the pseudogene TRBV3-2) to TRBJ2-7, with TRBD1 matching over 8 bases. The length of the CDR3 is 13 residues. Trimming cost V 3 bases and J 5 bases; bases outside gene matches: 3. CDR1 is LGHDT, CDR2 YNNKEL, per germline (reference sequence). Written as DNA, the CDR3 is TGTGCCAGCAGCCAGGACAGGGTCCACGAGCAGTACTTC. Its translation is CASSQDRVHEQYF.

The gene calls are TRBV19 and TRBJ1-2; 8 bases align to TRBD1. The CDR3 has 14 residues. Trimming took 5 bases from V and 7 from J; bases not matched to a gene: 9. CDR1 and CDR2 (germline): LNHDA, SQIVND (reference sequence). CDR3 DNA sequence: TGTGCCAGTAGTGAGGTCAGGGGGCAACTTGGCTACACCTTC. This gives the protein CASSEVRGQLGYTF.

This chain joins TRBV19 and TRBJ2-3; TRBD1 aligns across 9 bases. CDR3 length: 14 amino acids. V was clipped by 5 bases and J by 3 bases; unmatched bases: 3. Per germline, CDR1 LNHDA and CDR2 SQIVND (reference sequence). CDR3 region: CASSRDRVTDTQYF. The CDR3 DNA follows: TGTGCCAGTAGTCGGGACAGGGTGACAGATACGCAGTATTTT.

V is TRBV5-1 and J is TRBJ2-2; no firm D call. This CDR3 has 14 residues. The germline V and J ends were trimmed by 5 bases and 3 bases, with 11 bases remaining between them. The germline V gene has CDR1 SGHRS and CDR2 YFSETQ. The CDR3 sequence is CASRVMGYTGELFF. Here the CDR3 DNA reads TGCGCCAGCAGGGTGATGGGCTACACCGGGGAGCTGTTTTTT.

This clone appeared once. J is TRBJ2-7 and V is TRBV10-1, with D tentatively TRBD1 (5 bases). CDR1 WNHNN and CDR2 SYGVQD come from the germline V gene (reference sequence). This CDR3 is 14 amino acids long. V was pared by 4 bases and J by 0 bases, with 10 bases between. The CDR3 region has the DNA TGCGCCAGCAGTGTCGACAGTGTCTCCTACGAGCAGTACTTC. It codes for CASSVDSVSYEQYF.

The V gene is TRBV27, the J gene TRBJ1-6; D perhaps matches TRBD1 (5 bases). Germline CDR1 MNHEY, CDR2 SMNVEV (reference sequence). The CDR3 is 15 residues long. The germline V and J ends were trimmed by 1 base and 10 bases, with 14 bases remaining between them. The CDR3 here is CASSLFAQGGSPLHF. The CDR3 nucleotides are TGTGCCAGCAGTTTATTTGCGCAGGGTGGGTCACCCCTCCACTTT.

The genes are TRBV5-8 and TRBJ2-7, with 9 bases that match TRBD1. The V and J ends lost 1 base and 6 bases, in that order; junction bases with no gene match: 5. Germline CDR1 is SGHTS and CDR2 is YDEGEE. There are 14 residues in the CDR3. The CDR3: CASSLRGTGFEQYF. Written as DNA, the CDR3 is TGTGCCAGCAGCTTGAGGGGGACAGGGTTCGAGCAGTACTTC.

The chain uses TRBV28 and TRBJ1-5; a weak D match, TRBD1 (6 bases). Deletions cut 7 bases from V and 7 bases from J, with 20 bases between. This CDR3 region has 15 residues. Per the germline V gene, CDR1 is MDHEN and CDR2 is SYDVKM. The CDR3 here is CASILSGGGRQPQHF. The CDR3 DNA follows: TGTGCCAGCATTCTCTCTGGGGGGGGCAGGCAGCCCCAGCATTTT.

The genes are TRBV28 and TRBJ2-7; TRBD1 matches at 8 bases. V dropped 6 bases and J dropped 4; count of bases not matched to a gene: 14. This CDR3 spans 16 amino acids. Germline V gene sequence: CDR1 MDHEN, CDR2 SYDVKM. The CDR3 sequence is CASSLTGQGGLYEQYF. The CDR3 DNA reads TGTGCCAGCAGCCTTACCGGACAGGGCGGCCTTTACGAGCAGTACTTC.

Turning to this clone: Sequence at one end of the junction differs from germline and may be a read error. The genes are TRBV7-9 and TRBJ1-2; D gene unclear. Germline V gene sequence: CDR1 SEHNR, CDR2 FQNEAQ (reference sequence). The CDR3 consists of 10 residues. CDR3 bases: TGTGCCAGCAGCTTAGAAGGAGTCTCTTTC. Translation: CASSLEGVSF.

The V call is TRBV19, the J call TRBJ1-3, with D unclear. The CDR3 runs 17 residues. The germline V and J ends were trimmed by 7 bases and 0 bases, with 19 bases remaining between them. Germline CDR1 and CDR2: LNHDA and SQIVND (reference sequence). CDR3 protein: CASTSSLRVSSGNTIYF. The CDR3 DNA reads TGTGCCAGTACCTCGTCTCTCCGGGTGAGCTCTGGAAACACCATATATTTT.

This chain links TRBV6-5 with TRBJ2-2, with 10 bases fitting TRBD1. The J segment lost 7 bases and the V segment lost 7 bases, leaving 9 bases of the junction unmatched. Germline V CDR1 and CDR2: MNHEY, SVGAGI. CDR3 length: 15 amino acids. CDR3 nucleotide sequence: TGTGCCAGCACTCGGACAGGGGGACGGGACGGGGAGCTGTTTTTT. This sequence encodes CASTRTGGRDGELFF.

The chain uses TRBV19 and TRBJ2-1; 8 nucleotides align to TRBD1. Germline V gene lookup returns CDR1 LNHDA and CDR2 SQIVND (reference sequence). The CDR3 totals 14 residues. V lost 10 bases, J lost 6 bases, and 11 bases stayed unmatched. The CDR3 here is CATNRQGIGNEQFF. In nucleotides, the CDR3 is TGTGCCACCAACCGACAGGGGATTGGCAATGAGCAGTTCTTC.

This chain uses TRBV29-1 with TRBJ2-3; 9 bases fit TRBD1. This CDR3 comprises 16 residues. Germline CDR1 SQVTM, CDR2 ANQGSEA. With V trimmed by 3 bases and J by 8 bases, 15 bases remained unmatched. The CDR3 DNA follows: TGCAGCGTTGATGGTCAGGGACAGGGCAATACGGTTACGCAGTATTTT. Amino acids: CSVDGQGQGNTVTQYF.

The CDR3 loop reads CASSTRTDYGYTF. DNA of the CDR3: TGTGCCAGCAGCACCCGGACAGATTATGGCTACACCTTC. The gene calls are TRBV13 and TRBJ1-2; a weak D match, TRBD1 (6 bases). CDR1 and CDR2 (germline): PRHDT, FYEKMQ (reference sequence). This CDR3 is built from 13 residues. Between the trimmed V and J ends, which lost 5 bases and 5 bases, there was a span of 12 bases.

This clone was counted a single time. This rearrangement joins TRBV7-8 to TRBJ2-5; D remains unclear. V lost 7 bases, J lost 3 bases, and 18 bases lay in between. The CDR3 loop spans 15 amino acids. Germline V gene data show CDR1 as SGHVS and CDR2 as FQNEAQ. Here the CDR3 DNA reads TGTGCCAGCACCCCCTTCCTCCGACTTGAAGAGACCCAGTACTTC. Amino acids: CASTPFLRLEETQYF.

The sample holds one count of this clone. In nucleotides, the CDR3 is TGTGCCAGCAGCTCAATTGACAGCCCCAATGAGCAGTTCTTC. Amino acids: CASSSIDSPNEQFF. V gene TRBV5-4 combines with J gene TRBJ2-1, with D maybe TRBD1 (5 bases). CDR3 length equals 14 residues. Trimming shortened V by 3 bases and J by 6 bases, and 13 bases separated the two germline ends. Germline V gene lookup returns CDR1 SGHNT and CDR2 YYREEE (reference sequence). Drawing the rest from reference TRBV5-4 and TRBJ2-1, the complete variable domain is ETGVTQSPTHLIKTRGQQVTLRCSSQSGHNTVSWYQQALGQGPQFIFQYYREEENGRGNFPPRFSGLQFPNYSSELNVNALELDDSALYLCASSSIDSPNEQFFGPGTRLTVL.

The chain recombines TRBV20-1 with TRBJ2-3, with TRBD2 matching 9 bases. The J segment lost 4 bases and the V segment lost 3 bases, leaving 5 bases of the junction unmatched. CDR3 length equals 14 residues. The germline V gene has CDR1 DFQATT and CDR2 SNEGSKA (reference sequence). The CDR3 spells CSASTSGRPDTQYF. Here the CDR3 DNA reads TGCAGTGCTAGTACGAGCGGGAGGCCAGATACGCAGTATTTT.

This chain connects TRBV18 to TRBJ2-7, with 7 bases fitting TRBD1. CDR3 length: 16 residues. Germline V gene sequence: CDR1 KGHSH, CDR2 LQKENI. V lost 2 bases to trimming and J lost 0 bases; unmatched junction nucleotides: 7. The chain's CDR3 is CASSPSPGQHSYEQYF. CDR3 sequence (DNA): TGTGCCAGCTCACCATCGCCGGGACAGCACTCCTACGAGCAGTACTTC.

In DNA form, the CDR3 reads TGTGCCTGGAGTAGGGCCGGGACTAGCGTCGATGAGCAGTTCTTC. Encoded protein: CAWSRAGTSVDEQFF. The V call is TRBV30, the J call TRBJ2-1; 10 bases line up with TRBD2. There are 15 residues in the CDR3. V lost 2 bases and J lost 8; bases outside the gene matches: 9. CDR1 is GTSNPN, CDR2 SVGIG, per germline (reference sequence).

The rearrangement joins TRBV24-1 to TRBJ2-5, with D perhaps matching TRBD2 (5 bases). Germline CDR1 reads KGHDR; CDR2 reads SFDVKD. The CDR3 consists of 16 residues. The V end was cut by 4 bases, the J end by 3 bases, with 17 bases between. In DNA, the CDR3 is TGTGCCACCAGTGACCCCTCGGGTCGGGGAAAAGAGACCCAGTACTTC. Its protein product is CATSDPSGRGKETQYF.

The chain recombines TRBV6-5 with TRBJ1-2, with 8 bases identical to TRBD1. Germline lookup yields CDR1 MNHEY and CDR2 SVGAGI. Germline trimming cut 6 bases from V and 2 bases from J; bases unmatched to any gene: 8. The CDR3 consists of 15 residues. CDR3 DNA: TGTGCCAGCAGAATAACGACAGGGGAGAACTATGGCTACACCTTC. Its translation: CASRITTGENYGYTF.

The CDR3 nucleotides read TGCAGCGTTACGAAAGGGGGAGAGCAGTACTTC. This translates into CSVTKGGEQYF. V is TRBV29-1 and J is TRBJ2-7, with a tentative D call TRBD1 (6 bases). With 5 bases removed from V and 7 bases from J, the gap between germline ends came to 12 bases. CDR1 and CDR2 (germline): SQVTM, ANQGSEA. This CDR3 comprises 11 residues.

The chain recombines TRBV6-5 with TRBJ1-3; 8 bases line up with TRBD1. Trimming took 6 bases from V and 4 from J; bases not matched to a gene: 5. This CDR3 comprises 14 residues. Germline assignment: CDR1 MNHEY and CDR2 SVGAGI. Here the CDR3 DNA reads TGTGCCAGCAGGGACAGGGTAATCGGAAACACCATATATTTT. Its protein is CASRDRVIGNTIYF.

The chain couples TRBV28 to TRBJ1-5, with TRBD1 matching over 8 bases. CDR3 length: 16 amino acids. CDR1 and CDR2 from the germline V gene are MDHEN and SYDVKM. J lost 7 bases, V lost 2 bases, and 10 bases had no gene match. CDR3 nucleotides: TGTGCCAGCAGTTTACCACAGGGGGGAGCAGACCAGCCCCAGCATTTT. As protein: CASSLPQGGADQPQHF.